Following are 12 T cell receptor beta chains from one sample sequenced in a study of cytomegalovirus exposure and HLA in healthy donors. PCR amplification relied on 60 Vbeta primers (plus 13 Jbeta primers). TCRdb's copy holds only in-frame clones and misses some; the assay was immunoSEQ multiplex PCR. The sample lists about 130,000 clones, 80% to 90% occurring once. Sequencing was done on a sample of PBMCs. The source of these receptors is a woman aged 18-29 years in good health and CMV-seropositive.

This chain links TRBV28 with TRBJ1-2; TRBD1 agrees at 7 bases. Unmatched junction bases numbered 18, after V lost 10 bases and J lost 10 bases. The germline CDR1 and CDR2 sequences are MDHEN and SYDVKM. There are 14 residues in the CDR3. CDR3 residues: CATYISRGLRVYTF. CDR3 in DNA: TGTGCCACCTACATCAGTAGGGGGCTGCGAGTCTACACCTTC.

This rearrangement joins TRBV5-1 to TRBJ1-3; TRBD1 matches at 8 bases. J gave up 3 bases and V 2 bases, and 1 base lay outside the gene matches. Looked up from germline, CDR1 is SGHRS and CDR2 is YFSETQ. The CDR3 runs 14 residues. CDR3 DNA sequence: TGCGCCAGCAGCTTAGGACAGGGTGGAAACACCATATATTTT. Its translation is CASSLGQGGNTIYF. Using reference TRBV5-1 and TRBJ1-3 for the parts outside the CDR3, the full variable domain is KAGVTQTPRYLIKTRGQQVTLSCSPISGHRSVSWYQQTPGQGLQFLFEYFSETQRNKGNFPGRFSGRQFSNSRSEMNVSTLELGDSALYLCASSLGQGGNTIYFGEGSWLTVV.

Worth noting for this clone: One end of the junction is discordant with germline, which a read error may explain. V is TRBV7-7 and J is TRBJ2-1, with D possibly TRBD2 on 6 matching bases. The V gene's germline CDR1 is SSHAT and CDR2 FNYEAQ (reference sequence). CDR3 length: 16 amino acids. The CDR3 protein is CASSPGETFSYNEQFF. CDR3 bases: TGTGCTAGCAGCCCGGGAGAGACCTTCTCCTACAATGAGCAGTTCTTC. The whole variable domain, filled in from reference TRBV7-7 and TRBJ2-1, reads GAGVSQSPRYKVTKRGQDVTLRCDPISSHATLYWYQQALGQGPEFLTYFNYEAQPDKSGLPSDRFSAERPEGSISTLTIQRTEQRDSAMYRCASSPGETFSYNEQFFGPGTRLTVL.

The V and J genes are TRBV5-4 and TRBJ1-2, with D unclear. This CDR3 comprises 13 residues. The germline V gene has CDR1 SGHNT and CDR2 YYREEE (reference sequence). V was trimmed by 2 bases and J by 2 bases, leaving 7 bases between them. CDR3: CASSFGSNYGYTF. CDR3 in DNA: TGTGCCAGCAGCTTCGGGTCGAACTATGGCTACACCTTC.

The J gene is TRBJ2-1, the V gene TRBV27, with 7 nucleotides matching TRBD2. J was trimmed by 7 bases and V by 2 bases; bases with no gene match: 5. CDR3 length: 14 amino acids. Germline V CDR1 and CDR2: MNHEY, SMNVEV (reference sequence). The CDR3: CASSLASGTNEQFF. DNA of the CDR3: TGTGCCAGCAGTTTAGCTAGCGGAACTAATGAGCAGTTCTTC.

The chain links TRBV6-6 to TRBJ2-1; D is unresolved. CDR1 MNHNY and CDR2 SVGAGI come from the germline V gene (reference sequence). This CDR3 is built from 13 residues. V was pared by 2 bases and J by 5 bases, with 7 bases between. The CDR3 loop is CASSYLVNNEQFF. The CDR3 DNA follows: TGTGCCAGCAGTTACCTAGTGAACAATGAGCAGTTCTTC.

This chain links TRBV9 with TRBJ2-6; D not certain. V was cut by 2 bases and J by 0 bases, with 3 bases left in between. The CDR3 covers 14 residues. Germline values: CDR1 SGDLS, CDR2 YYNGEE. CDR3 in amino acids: CASSVGSGANVLTF. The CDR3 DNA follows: TGTGCCAGCAGCGTCGGCTCTGGGGCCAACGTCCTGACTTTC.

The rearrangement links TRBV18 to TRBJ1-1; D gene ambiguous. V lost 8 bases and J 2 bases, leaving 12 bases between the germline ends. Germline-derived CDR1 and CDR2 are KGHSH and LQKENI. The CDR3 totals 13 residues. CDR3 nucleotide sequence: TGTGCCAGCCTAAAGCAGCGAAACACTGAAGCTTTCTTT. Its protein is CASLKQRNTEAFF. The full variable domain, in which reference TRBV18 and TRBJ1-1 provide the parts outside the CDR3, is NAGVMQNPRHLVRRRGQEARLRCSPMKGHSHVYWYRQLPEEGLKFMVYLQKENIIDESGMPKERFSAEFPKEGPSILRIQQVVRGDSAAYFCASLKQRNTEAFFGQGTRLTVV.

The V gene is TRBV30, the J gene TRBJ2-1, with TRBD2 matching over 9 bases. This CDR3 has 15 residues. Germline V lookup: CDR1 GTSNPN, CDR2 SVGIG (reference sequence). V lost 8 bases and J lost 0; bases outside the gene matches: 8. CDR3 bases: TGTGCCCATACGGGCGGGGGGGGCTCCTACAATGAGCAGTTCTTC. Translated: CAHTGGGGSYNEQFF.

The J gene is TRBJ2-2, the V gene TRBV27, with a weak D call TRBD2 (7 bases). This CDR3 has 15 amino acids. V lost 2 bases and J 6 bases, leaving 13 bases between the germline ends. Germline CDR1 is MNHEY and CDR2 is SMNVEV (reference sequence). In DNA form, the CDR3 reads TGTGCCAGCAGTTTAATAGTCGGGGGGCCCGGGGAGCTGTTTTTT. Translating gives CASSLIVGGPGELFF.

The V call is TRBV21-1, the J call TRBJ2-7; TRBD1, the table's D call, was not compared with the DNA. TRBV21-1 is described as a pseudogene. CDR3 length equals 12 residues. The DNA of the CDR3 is TGTGCCGGAAGGGGATTCCATTACGAGCAGTACTTC. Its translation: CAGRGFHYEQYF.

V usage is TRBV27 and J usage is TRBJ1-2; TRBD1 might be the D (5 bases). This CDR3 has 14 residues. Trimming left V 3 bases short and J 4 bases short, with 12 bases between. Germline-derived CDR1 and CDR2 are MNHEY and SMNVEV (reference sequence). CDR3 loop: CASSFGGRSYGYTF. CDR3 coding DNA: TGTGCCAGCAGTTTCGGGGGACGTTCCTATGGCTACACCTTC.